This record covers a single T cell receptor beta chain. What it binds is unknown. The entry originates in a study of graft-versus-host responses after intestinal transplantation. Across the whole study: The whole recipient group had anti-thymocyte globulin induction followed by tacrolimus and steroids for roughly three years. Overall study findings and caveats: Allografts from individuals with graft-donor T cell macrochimerism displayed high graft-versus-host to host-versus-graft clonal ratios. GvH clones were identified in recipient marrow, with some first appearing in ileum or blood.

Clones were sequenced by immunoSEQ multiplex PCR, and TCRdb holds only the in-frame ones, with some missing. In the table there are some 100,000 clones, roughly 90% of which are singletons. J was trimmed by 5 bases and V by 4 bases; bases with no gene match: 4. The CDR3 consists of 13 residues. Germline V CDR1 and CDR2: MGHDK, SYGVNS. This chain joins TRBV25-1 and TRBJ1-1; the match to TRBD1 covers 7 bases. The sequence derives from a human donor who was the organ donor for an intestinal transplant. The sample was unstimulated CD8+ T cells sorted from spleen or lymph node cells, taken before transplant. CDR3 loop: CASSVGQLTEAFF. Written as DNA, the CDR3 is TGTGCCAGCAGTGTGGGACAGTTGACTGAAGCTTTCTTT.